This T cell receptor beta chain was found in a study of blood T cells in healthy people across ages. Drawn from each donor were ten milliliters of peripheral blood. Per sample, extraction of total RNA gave at least 5.5 micrograms in every case. Then a second PCR, running roughly 6 to 12 cycles, was carried out with a sample-barcoded 5' primer and a J-beta primer mix. Each CDR3 protein gets one entry after TCRdb re-called the 5' RACE reads with MiXCR. This table holds approximately 1,000,000 distinct CDR3 sequences, under 55% found once. General study results and limits: Long-lived donors had more naive CD4+ cells and higher diversity than aged donors. Per-million-T-cell TCR beta diversity fell roughly linearly with age.

This clonotype appeared a few times. Its matching antigen is unknown. CDR1 MNHEY and CDR2 SVGAGI come from the germline V gene. V lost 5 bases and J 6 bases, leaving 14 bases between the germline ends. This CDR3 spans 14 amino acids. The receptor was isolated from a woman aged 55 to 70 in good health. The gene calls are TRBV6-5 and TRBJ2-1; D unclear. The sequenced material came from blood. CDR3 in amino acids: CASSPSTKRNEQFF. The CDR3 bases are TGTGCCAGCAGTCCAAGTACCAAACGCAATGAGCAGTTCTTC.